These 11 T cell receptor beta chains were all obtained from the same sample, sequenced in a study of blood T cell repertoires in COVID-19. The assay was immunoSEQ multiplex PCR, and TCRdb's table has in-frame clones only and misses some. The data show roughly 84,000 clones, with more than 80% seen just once and around 15% held by the top ten. The specimen was peripheral blood. These TCRs come from a woman at least 80 years old with acute or convalescent COVID-19.

The J gene is TRBJ2-7, the V gene TRBV7-2; TRBD2 is a possible D gene (7 bases). The CDR3 spans 17 residues. The germline V gene encodes CDR1 SGHTA and CDR2 FQGNSA. The V end lost 2 bases, the J end lost 4 bases, and 21 bases lay between the germline ends. Here the CDR3 reads CASSLMAGAGQIYEQYF. The CDR3 region has the DNA TGTGCCAGCAGCTTAATGGCGGGGGCAGGGCAAATTTACGAGCAGTACTTC.

The chain couples TRBV5-4 to TRBJ2-7, with D maybe TRBD1 (6 bases). Per germline, CDR1 SGHNT and CDR2 YYREEE (reference sequence). The CDR3 length is 14 residues. With 4 bases removed from V and 4 bases from J, the gap between germline ends came to 15 bases. CDR3 nucleotides: TGTGCCAGCAGCAAATGGACAGCCGGGTACGAGCAGTACTTC. Translating it yields CASSKWTAGYEQYF. The full variable domain, with the rest looked up from reference TRBV5-4 and TRBJ2-7, is ETGVTQSPTHLIKTRGQQVTLRCSSQSGHNTVSWYQQALGQGPQFIFQYYREEENGRGNFPPRFSGLQFPNYSSELNVNALELDDSALYLCASSKWTAGYEQYFGPGTRLTVT.

The chain employs TRBV10-1 and TRBJ2-3; D is uncertain. The ends were cut back, 4 bases at V and 8 bases at J, with 10 bases in the middle. Germline loops: CDR1 WNHNN, CDR2 SYGVQD (reference sequence). The length of the CDR3 is 12 residues. The CDR3 is CASSAEVTTQYF. The CDR3 DNA follows: TGCGCCAGCAGTGCTGAGGTAACTACGCAGTATTTT.

This clone was picked up a small number of times. V and J are TRBV18 and TRBJ2-5; 8 bases agree with TRBD1. Germline V gene data show CDR1 as KGHSH and CDR2 as LQKENI. Germline trimming cut 3 bases from V and 2 bases from J; bases unmatched to any gene: 2. This CDR3 has 14 amino acids. CDR3 bases: TGTGCCAGCTCACCTCGGACAGGGCAAGAGACCCAGTACTTC. It yields the protein CASSPRTGQETQYF.

This chain connects TRBV19 to TRBJ1-1; TRBD1 aligns across 7 bases. This CDR3 comprises 16 residues. Germline values: CDR1 LNHDA, CDR2 SQIVND (reference sequence). V gave up 5 bases and J gave up 5 bases; unmatched junction bases: 14. The CDR3 spells CASSPSGRGVGTEAFF. CDR3 nucleotide sequence: TGTGCCAGTAGTCCCAGTGGCAGGGGGGTAGGAACTGAAGCTTTCTTT. Variable domain in full (rest from reference TRBV19 and TRBJ1-1): DGGITQSPKYLFRKEGQNVTLSCEQNLNHDAMYWYRQDPGQGLRLIYYSQIVNDFQKGDIAEGYSVSREKKESFPLTVTSAQKNPTAFYLCASSPSGRGVGTEAFFGQGTRLTVV.

The chain is built from TRBV11-2 and TRBJ1-2, with a possible D match to TRBD1 (6 bases). The V end lost 1 base, the J end lost 3 bases, and 12 bases lay between the germline ends. Germline V gene sequence: CDR1 SGHAT, CDR2 FQNNGV. The CDR3 is made up of 15 amino acids. The CDR3 DNA reads TGTGCCAGCAGCTTAGGAAGGACAGCCGACTATGGCTACACCTTC. The encoded protein is CASSLGRTADYGYTF.

The rearrangement uses TRBV7-3 and TRBJ1-6; 7 nucleotides align to TRBD1. Losses at the gene ends were 1 base for V and 0 bases for J; bases not matched to a gene: 12. Germline CDR1 SGHTA, CDR2 FQGTGA. The CDR3 spans 20 residues. CDR3 amino acids: CASSLRSWQGGSSYNSPLHF. In nucleotides, the CDR3 is TGTGCCAGCAGCTTAAGATCCTGGCAGGGGGGAAGCTCCTATAATTCACCCCTCCACTTT.

The gene calls are TRBV6-5 and TRBJ2-2; TRBD1 matches 9 bases. Trimming took 6 bases from V and 6 from J; bases not matched to a gene: 8. CDR1 MNHEY and CDR2 SVGAGI come from the germline V gene. This CDR3 has 15 amino acids. CDR3 nucleotide sequence: TGTGCCAGCAGGCCGACAGGGGGTAGGGCCGGGGAGCTGTTTTTT. It translates to CASRPTGGRAGELFF.

J is TRBJ1-6 and V is TRBV11-3; 8 bases are shared with TRBD1. The germline V gene encodes CDR1 SGHNT and CDR2 YENEEA. V trimming: 5 bases; J trimming: 6 bases; junction bases outside the gene matches: 3. The CDR3 is 14 amino acids. This CDR3 reads CASSKDRANSPLHF. In DNA form, the CDR3 reads TGTGCCAGCAGCAAGGACAGGGCTAATTCACCCCTCCACTTT. Looking up the rest from reference TRBV11-3 and TRBJ1-6 gives the full variable domain: EAGVVQSPRYKIIEKKQPVAFWCNPISGHNTLYWYLQNLGQGPELLIRYENEEAVDDSQLPKDRFSAERLKGVDSTLKIQPAELGDSAVYLCASSKDRANSPLHFGNGTRLTVT.

This clone showed up just a few times. The DNA of the CDR3 is TGTGCCAGTCGGCTGGGCGCATATTCACCCCTCCACTTT. Translation gives CASRLGAYSPLHF. The rearrangement links TRBV28 to TRBJ1-6; D is ambiguous. Germline CDR1 reads MDHEN; CDR2 reads SYDVKM. The CDR3 covers 13 residues. V lost 9 bases and J lost 8, with 14 bases in between.

The V and J genes are TRBV5-4 and TRBJ2-1, with TRBD2 as a possible D gene (5 bases). CDR1 is SGHNT, CDR2 YYREEE, per germline (reference sequence). V was cut by 2 bases and J by 10 bases, with 19 bases left in between. The CDR3 consists of 15 residues. The DNA of the CDR3 is TGTGCCAGCAGCTTTGCGGCTAGCCAGTCACGCGAGCAGTTCTTC. This translates into CASSFAASQSREQFF.